The following is a TCR beta chain sequence with its context. Clones were read by immunoSEQ multiplex PCR, and TCRdb kept only the in-frame ones, dropping some. The sample shows under 200,000 clones, about four fifths of them seen only once. The source of the sample is a study of blood T cell repertoires in COVID-19. With 4 bases removed from V and 6 bases from J, the gap between germline ends came to 9 bases. The germline CDR1 and CDR2 sequences are SEHNR and FQNEAQ (reference sequence). The CDR3 has 12 residues. Symptom resolution, clearance, or two negative PCRs marked the recovered donors of Cohort 3.

The J gene is TRBJ1-2, the V gene TRBV7-9; D is unclear. The TCR was taken from a woman between 55 and 75 years old who had recovered from COVID-19. The sequenced material came from PBMCs or T cells enriched from blood (not recorded which). Written as DNA, the CDR3 is TGTGCCAGCAGCTCCCAAGGAGATGGCTACACCTTC. It encodes CASSSQGDGYTF.